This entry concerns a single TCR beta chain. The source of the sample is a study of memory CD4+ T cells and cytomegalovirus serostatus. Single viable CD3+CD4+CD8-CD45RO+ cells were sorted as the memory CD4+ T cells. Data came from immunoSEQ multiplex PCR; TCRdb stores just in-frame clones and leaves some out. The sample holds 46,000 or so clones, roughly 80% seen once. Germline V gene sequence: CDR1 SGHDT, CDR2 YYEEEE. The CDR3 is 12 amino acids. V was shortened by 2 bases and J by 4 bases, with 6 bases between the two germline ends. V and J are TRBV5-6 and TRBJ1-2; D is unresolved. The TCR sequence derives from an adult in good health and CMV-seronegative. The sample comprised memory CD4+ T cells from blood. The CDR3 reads CASSFTLYGYTF. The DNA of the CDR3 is TGTGCCAGCAGCTTCACACTCTATGGCTACACCTTC. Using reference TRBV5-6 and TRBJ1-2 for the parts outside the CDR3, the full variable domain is DAGVTQSPTHLIKTRGQQVTLRCSPKSGHDTVSWYQQALGQGPQFIFQYYEEEERQRGNFPDRFSGHQFPNYSSELNVNALLLGDSALYLCASSFTLYGYTFGSGTRLTVV.